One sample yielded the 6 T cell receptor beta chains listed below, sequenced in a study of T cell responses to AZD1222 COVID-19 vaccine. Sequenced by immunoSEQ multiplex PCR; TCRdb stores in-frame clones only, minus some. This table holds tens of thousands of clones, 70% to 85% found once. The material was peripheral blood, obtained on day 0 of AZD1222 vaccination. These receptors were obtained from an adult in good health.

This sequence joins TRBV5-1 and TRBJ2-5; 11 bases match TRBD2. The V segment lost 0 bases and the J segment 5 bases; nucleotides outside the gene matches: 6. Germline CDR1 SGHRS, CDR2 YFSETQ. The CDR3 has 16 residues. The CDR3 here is CASSLGLAGGRETQYF. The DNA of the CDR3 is TGCGCCAGCAGCTTGGGGCTAGCGGGAGGCCGGGAGACCCAGTACTTC.

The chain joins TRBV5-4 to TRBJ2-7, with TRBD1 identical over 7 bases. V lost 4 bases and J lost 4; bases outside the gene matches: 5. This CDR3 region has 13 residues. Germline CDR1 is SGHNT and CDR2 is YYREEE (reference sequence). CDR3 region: CASSTTGVYEQYF. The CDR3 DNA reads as TGTGCCAGCAGCACTACAGGGGTTTACGAGCAGTACTTC.

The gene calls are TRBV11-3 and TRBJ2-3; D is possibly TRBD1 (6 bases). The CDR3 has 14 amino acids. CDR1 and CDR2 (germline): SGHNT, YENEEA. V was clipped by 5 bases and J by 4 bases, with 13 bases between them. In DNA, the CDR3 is TGTGCCAGCAGCCCCACCTCAGGGGCAGATACGCAGTATTTT. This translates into CASSPTSGADTQYF.

CDR3 coding DNA: TGTGCCAGTAGTATCGGACAGGGGGCAGGATTCTACGAGCAGTACTTC. This codes for CASSIGQGAGFYEQYF. The J gene is TRBJ2-7, the V gene TRBV19; 11 bases match TRBD1. Trimming removed 3 bases from V and 3 bases from J; junction bases left unmatched: 7. Germline V gene lookup returns CDR1 LNHDA and CDR2 SQIVND (reference sequence). The CDR3 runs to 16 residues.

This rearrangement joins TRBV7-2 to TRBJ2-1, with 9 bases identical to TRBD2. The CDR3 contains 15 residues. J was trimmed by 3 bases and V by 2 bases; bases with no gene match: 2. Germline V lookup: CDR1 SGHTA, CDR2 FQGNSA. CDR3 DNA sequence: TGTGCCAGCAGCTTACATAGCGGGAGCTACAATGAGCAGTTCTTC. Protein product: CASSLHSGSYNEQFF.

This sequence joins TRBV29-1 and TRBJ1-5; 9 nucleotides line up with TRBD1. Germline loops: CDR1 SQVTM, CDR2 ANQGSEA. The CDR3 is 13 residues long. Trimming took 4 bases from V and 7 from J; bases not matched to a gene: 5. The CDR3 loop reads CSVGDRVGQPQHF. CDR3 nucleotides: TGCAGCGTTGGGGACAGGGTAGGGCAGCCCCAGCATTTT.